This T cell receptor beta chain is from a study of early stage breast cancer tumors. The V and J ends lost 5 bases and 2 bases respectively, with 18 bases between them. Germline assignment: CDR1 SGHAT and CDR2 FQNNGV. There are 16 residues in the CDR3. The data were produced by immunoSEQ multiplex PCR, yet TCRdb's version contains in-frame clones alone and is incomplete. This table holds some 47,000 clones, about 80% found once. Only one count was recorded for this clone. Its antigen remains unknown. Regarding the study as a whole: Commonly generated sequences made up most enriched TCRB sequences shared between patients.

Sequenced material: blood. The TCR originated in a person between 50 and 60 years old with breast cancer. The chain carries TRBV11-2 and TRBJ1-2; D is unclear. CDR3: CASSPAGWSGNYGYTF. CDR3 nucleotide sequence: TGTGCCAGCAGCCCGGCGGGCTGGTCGGGCAACTATGGCTACACCTTC.